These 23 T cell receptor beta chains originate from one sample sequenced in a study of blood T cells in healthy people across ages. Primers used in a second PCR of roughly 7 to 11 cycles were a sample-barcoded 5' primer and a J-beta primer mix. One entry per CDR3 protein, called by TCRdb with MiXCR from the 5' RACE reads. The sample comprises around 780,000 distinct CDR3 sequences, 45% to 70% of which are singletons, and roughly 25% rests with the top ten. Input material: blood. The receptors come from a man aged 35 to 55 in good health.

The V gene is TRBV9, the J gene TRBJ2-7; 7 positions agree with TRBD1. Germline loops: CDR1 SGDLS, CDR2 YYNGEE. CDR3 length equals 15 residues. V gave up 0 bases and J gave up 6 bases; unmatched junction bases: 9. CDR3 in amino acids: CASSVGPDRWVEQYF. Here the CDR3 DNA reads TGTGCCAGCAGCGTAGGTCCGGACAGGTGGGTCGAGCAGTACTTC.

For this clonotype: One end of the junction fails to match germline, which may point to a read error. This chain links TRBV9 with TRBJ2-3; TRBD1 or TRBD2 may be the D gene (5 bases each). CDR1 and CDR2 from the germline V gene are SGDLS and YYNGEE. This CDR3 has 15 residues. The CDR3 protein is CARSVEGSGIDTQYF. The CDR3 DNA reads TGTGCCAGAAGCGTAGAGGGGTCAGGGATAGATACGCAGTATTTT.

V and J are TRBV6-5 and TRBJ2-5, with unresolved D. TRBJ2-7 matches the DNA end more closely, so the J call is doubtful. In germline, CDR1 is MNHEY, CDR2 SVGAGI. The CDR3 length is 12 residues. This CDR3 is CASSQKRDEQYF. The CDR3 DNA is TGTGCCAGCAGTCAAAAACGGGACGAGCAGTACTTC.

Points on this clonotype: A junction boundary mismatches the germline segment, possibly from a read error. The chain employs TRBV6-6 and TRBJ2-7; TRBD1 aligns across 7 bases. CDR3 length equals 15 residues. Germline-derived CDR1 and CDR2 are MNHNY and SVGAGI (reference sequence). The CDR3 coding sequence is TGTGTCAGCAGTAAAGACCGGGACAGCTCCTACGAGCAGTACTTC. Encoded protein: CVSSKDRDSSYEQYF.

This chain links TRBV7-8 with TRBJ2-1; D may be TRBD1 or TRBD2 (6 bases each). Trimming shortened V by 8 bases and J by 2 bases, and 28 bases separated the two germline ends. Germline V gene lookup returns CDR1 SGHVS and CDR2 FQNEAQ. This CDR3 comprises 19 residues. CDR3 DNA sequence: TGTGCCAGCCCCCAAACGTGGGGGGCTAAGAGTAACGCCTACAATGAGCAGTTCTTC. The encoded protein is CASPQTWGAKSNAYNEQFF.

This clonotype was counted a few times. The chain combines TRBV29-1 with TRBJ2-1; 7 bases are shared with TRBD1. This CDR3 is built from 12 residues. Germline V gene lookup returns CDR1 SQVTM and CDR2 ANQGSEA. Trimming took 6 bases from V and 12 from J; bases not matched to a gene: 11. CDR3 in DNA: TGCAGCGTCGAGGGACAGTTGGGAGTGCAGTTCTTC. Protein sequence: CSVEGQLGVQFF.

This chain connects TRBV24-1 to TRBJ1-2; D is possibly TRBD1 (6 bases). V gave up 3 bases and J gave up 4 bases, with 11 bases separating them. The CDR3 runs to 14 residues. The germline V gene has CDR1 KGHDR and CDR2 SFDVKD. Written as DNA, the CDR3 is TGTGCCACCAGTGATCCAGGGGTAGCCTATGGCTACACCTTC. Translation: CATSDPGVAYGYTF.

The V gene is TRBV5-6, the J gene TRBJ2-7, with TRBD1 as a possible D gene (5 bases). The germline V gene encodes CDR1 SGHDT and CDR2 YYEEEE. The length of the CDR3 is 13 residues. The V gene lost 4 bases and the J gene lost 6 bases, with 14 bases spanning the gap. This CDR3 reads CASSLGHFSEQYF. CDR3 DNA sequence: TGTGCCAGCAGCCTAGGACATTTCTCCGAGCAGTACTTC.

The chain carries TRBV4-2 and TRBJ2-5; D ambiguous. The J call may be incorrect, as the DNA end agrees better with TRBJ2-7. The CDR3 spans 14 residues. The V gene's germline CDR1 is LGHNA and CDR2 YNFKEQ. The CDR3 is CASSQVTETYEQYF. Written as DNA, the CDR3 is TGTGCCAGCAGCCAAGTGACGGAAACCTACGAGCAGTACTTC.

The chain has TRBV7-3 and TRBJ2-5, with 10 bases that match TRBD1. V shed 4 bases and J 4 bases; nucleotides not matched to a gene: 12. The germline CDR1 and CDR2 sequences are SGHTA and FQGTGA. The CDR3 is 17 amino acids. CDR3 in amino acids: CASSSRDRGISGETQYF. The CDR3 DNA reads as TGTGCCAGCAGCTCCCGGGACAGGGGCATTTCAGGAGAGACCCAGTACTTC. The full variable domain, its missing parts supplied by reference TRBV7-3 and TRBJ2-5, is GAGVSQTPSNKVTEKGKYVELRCDPISGHTALYWYRQSLGQGPEFLIYFQGTGAADDSGLPNDRFFAVRPEGSVSTLKIQRTERGDSAVYLCASSSRDRGISGETQYFGPGTRLLVL.

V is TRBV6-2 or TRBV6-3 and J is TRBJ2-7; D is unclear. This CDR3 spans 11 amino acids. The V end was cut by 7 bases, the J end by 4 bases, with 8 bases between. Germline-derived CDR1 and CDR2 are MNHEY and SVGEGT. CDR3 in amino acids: CASTHGYEQYF. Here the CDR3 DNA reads TGTGCCAGCACCCATGGTTACGAGCAGTACTTC.

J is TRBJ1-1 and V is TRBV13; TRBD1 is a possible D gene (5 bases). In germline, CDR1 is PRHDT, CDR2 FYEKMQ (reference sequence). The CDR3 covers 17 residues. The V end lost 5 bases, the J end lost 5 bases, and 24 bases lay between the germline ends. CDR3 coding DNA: TGTGCCAGCAGCCGCGGGCGGAGGGGCTCCTTTGGGACTGAAGCTTTCTTT. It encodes CASSRGRRGSFGTEAFF.

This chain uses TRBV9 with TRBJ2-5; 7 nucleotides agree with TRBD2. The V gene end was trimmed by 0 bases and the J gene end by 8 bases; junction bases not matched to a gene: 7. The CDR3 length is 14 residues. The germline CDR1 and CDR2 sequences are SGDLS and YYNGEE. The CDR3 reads CASSVATGGSTQYF. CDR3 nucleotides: TGTGCCAGCAGCGTAGCAACGGGAGGATCCACCCAGTACTTC.

The CDR3 is CSASRQGTYEQYF. CDR3 bases: TGCAGTGCAAGTCGGCAGGGGACCTACGAGCAGTACTTC. The chain joins TRBV20-1 to TRBJ2-7; D is possibly TRBD1 (6 bases). CDR3 length: 13 amino acids. The V gene lost 6 bases and the J gene lost 2 bases, with 14 bases spanning the gap. In germline, CDR1 is DFQATT, CDR2 SNEGSKA (reference sequence).

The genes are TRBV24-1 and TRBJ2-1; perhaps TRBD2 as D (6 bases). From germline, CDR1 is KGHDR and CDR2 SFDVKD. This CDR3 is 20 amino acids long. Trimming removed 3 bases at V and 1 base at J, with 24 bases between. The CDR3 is CATSDPRLTGARDSYNEQFF. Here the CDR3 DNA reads TGTGCCACCAGTGATCCCAGGCTTACGGGAGCGAGGGATTCCTACAATGAGCAGTTCTTC.

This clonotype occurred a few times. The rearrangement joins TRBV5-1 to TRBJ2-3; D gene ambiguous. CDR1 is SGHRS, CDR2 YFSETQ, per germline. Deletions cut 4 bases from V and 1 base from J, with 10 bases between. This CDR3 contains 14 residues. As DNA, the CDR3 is TGCGCCAGCAGCATTGGTCCCCGCACAGATACGCAGTATTTT. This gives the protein CASSIGPRTDTQYF. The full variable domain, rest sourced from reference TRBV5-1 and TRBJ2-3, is KAGVTQTPRYLIKTRGQQVTLSCSPISGHRSVSWYQQTPGQGLQFLFEYFSETQRNKGNFPGRFSGRQFSNSRSEMNVSTLELGDSALYLCASSIGPRTDTQYFGPGTRLTVL.

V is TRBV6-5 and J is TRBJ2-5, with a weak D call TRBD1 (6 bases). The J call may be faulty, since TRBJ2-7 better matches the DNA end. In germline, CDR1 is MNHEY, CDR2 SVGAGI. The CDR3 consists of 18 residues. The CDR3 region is CASSYLFTRGGPNYEQYF. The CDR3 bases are TGTGCCAGCAGTTACCTGTTTACACGAGGGGGACCGAACTACGAGCAGTACTTC.

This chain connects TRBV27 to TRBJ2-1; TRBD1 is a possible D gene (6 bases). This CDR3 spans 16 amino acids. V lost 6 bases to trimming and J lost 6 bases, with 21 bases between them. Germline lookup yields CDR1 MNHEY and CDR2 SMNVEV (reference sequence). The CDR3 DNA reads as TGTGCCAGCAGCCTTAGGGCAGGGGAGAGACCCAATGAGCAGTTCTTC. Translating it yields CASSLRAGERPNEQFF.

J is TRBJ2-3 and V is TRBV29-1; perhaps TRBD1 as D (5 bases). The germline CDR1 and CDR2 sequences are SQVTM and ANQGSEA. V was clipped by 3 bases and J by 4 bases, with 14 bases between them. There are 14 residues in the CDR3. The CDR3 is CSVDGFRGSDTQYF. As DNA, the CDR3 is TGCAGCGTTGATGGGTTTAGGGGTTCAGATACGCAGTATTTT.

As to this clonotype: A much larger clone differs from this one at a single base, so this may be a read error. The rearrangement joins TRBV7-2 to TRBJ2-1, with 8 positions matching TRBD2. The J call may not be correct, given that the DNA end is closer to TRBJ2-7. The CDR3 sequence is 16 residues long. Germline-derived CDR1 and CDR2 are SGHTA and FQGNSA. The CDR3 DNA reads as TGTGCCAGCAGCGTTAGCGGGGCCGGAGCTTACAATGAGCAGTACTTC. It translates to CASSVSGAGAYNEQYF.

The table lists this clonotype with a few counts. The CDR3 bases are TGCAGTGCTAGAGGGCAAGGGACGGAGACCCAGTACTTC. Translation: CSARGQGTETQYF. This chain links TRBV20-1 with TRBJ2-5; D tentatively fits TRBD1 or TRBD2 (5 bases each). Trimming removed 1 base from V and 5 bases from J, with 11 bases in between. The CDR3 extends over 13 amino acids. Per germline, CDR1 DFQATT and CDR2 SNEGSKA (reference sequence).

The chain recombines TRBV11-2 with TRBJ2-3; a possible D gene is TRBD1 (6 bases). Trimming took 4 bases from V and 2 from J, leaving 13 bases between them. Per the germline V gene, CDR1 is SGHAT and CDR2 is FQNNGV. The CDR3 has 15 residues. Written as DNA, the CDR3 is TGTGCCAGCAGCTATTACAGGGAGTCCACAGATACGCAGTATTTT. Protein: CASSYYRESTDTQYF.

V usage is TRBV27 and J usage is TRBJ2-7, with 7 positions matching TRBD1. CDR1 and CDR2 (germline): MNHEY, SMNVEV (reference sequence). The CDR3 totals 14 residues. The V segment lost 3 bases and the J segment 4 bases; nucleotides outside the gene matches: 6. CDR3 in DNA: TGTGCCAGCAGTTTTAAAGGACAGGCTTACGAGCAGTACTTC. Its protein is CASSFKGQAYEQYF.